This TCR beta chain derives from a study of cytomegalovirus exposure and HLA in healthy donors. General study points: When presence/absence was analysed, sequencing depth was taken to be roughly uniform across donors. Later work found most CMV-associated TCR beta chains apparently HLA-restricted.

The PCR used 60 Vbeta and 13 Jbeta primers. The assay was immunoSEQ multiplex PCR, and TCRdb's table has in-frame clones only and misses some. The data show under 200,000 clones, with roughly 79% seen just once and roughly 1.6% held by the top ten. While unrecorded immune exposures were likely, the donors were nominally healthy when sampled. Concerning this clone: What it binds is unknown.

The sample consisted of PBMCs. The receptor was isolated from a man aged 40-49 years in good health and CMV-seronegative.

CDR3 loop: CASSLGGRAYEQYF. CDR3 sequence (DNA): TGCGCCAGCAGCTTGGGTGGGAGGGCCTACGAGCAGTACTTC. The chain couples TRBV5-1 to TRBJ2-7; TRBD2 agrees at 7 bases. The V gene's germline CDR1 is SGHRS and CDR2 YFSETQ. CDR3 length: 14 residues. V was pared by 0 bases and J by 2 bases, with 2 bases of the junction left unmatched.